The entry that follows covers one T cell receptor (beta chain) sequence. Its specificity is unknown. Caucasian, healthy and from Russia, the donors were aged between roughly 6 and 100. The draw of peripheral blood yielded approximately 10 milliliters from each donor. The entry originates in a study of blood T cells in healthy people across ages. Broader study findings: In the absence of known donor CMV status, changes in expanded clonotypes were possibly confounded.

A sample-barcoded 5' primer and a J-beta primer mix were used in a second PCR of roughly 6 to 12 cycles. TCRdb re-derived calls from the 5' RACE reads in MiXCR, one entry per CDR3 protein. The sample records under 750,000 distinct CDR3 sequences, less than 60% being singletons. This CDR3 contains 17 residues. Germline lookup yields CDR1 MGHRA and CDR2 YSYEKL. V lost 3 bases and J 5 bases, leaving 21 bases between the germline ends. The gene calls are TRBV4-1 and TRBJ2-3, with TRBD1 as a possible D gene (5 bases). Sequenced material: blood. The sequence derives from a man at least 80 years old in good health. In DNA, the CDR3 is TGCGCCAGCAGCCAGAGGTCCGACAGCCCCCGCGGAGATACGCAGTATTTT. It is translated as CASSQRSDSPRGDTQYF.